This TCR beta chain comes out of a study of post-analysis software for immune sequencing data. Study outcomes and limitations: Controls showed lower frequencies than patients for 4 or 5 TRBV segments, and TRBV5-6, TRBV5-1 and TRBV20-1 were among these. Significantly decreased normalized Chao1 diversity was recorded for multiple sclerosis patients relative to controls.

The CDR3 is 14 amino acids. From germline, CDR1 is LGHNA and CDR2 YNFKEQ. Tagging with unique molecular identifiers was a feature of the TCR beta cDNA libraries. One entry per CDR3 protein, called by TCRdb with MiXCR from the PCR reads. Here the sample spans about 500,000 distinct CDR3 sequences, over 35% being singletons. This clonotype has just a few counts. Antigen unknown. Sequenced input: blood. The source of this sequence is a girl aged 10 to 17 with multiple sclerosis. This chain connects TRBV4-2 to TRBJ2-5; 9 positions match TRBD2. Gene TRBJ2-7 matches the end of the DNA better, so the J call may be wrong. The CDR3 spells CASSQVAGEGEQYF. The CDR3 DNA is TGTGCCAGCAGCCAAGTAGCGGGAGAGGGCGAGCAGTACTTC.